The present entry profiles one T cell receptor gamma chain with its context. Its antigen is currently unknown. The germline CDR1 and CDR2 sequences are EGSNGY and YDSYNSKV. CDR3 length: 13 amino acids. TCRdb fed the multiplex PCR reads to CATT. The sample shows about 2,000 gamma-chain clones, roughly 20% of them seen only once. The receptor sequences were amplified from genomic DNA of peripheral blood mononuclear cells. The sample comes from a study of gamma delta lymphoproliferative disorders and STAT genes. Study overall: The LymphoTrack Dx TCRG Assay amplified gamma chains from at least 50 ng of genomic DNA. Delta libraries were made per EuroClonality-NGS working group procedure.

Regarding the study as a whole: Whether leukemic clones are public or private remains unconfirmed. Gamma repertoires grouped patients separately from controls; delta repertoires showed no separation.

No J gene was called, and the V gene is TRGV2. This TCR came from a human donor in good health. Sequenced input: blood. DNA for the CDR3: TGTGCCACCTGGGACGGGCTGTGGTTGGTTCAGATATTT. This encodes CATWDGLWLVQIF.